The 23 T cell receptor beta chains below were found in one sample sequenced in a study of blood T cells in healthy people across ages (dated by TCRdb to 2015 to 2017). Preparation of the library involved 5' RACE. TCRdb names Illumina HiSeq 2500 as the instrument used. The second PCR ran for about 6 to 12 cycles and used a J-beta primer mix along with a sample-barcoded 5' primer. TCRdb itself trimmed the public reads at Q25 with fastp, ran MiXCR and retained productive beta chains. Identical CDR3 proteins give one entry, which carries the most common genes and DNA. The sample profile shows about 1.4 million distinct CDR3 sequences; approximately 59% of them were found once. Roughly 7% of the sample belongs to the ten largest clones. Material for sequencing was blood. These receptors all stem from a man aged 18-30 years in good health.

CDR3 loop: CASSASGTDNSPLHF. CDR3 coding DNA: TGCGCCAGCAGCGCCTCCGGGACAGATAATTCACCCCTCCACTTT. V is TRBV5-1 and J is TRBJ1-6; 7 nucleotides align to TRBD1. The CDR3 has 15 amino acids. From germline, CDR1 is SGHRS and CDR2 YFSETQ. With V trimmed by 4 bases and J by 5 bases, 6 bases remained unmatched.

The chain combines TRBV10-3 with TRBJ1-6; 7 positions match TRBD1. The germline V gene has CDR1 ENHRY and CDR2 SYGVKD. Losses at the gene ends were 9 bases for V and 3 bases for J; bases not matched to a gene: 2. The CDR3 loop spans 13 amino acids. This CDR3 reads CAIGDSYNSPLHF. In DNA form, the CDR3 reads TGTGCCATAGGGGACAGCTATAATTCACCCCTCCACTTT.

CDR3 loop: CAIGTGVQETQYF. CDR3 bases: TGTGCCATCGGGACGGGGGTACAAGAGACCCAGTACTTC. V gene TRBV10-3 combines with J gene TRBJ2-4; D is possibly TRBD2 (6 bases). TRBJ2-5 explains the end of the DNA better; the J call may be wrong. The CDR3 spans 13 residues. Looked up from germline, CDR1 is ENHRY and CDR2 is SYGVKD.

This clonotype was counted at least ten times. The junction shows a germline mismatch at one end, possibly a read error. V gene TRBV3-1 combines with J gene TRBJ2-1; 16 positions match TRBD2. The CDR3 consists of 16 residues. CDR1 is LGHDT, CDR2 YNNKEL, per germline (reference sequence). CDR3: CASSQGLAGGYNEQFF. DNA of the CDR3: TGCGCCAGCAGCCAGGGACTAGCGGGGGGGTACAATGAGCAGTTCTTC.

This rearrangement joins TRBV7-9 to TRBJ2-5; no definite D call. V was clipped by 5 bases and J by 5 bases, with 15 bases between them. Germline CDR1 reads SEHNR; CDR2 reads FQNEAQ (reference sequence). The CDR3 length is 14 residues. CDR3 in amino acids: CASSTFLDGETQYF. The CDR3 DNA reads TGTGCCAGCAGCACCTTCCTCGACGGGGAGACCCAGTACTTC.

The chain employs TRBV12-3 or TRBV12-4 and TRBJ1-1; no reliable D call. With 2 bases removed from V and 4 bases from J, the gap between germline ends came to 8 bases. The CDR3 is 13 amino acids. CDR3 region: CASSLNVGTEAFF. CDR3 bases: TGTGCCAGCAGTTTAAATGTGGGCACTGAAGCTTTCTTT.

V gene TRBV6-2 or TRBV6-3 combines with J gene TRBJ2-1; D is unclear. The CDR3 has 13 amino acids. V was shortened by 3 bases and J by 10 bases, with 13 bases between the two germline ends. Germline V lookup: CDR1 MNHEY, CDR2 SVGEGT. The CDR3 DNA follows: TGTGCCAGCAGTTATCCCCCGTCAGCCGAGCAGTTCTTC. Translating it yields CASSYPPSAEQFF.

V usage is TRBV6-6 and J usage is TRBJ1-2, with a tentative D call TRBD1 (5 bases). Germline-derived CDR1 and CDR2 are MNHNY and SVGAGI (reference sequence). This CDR3 has 15 amino acids. The germline V and J ends were trimmed by 6 bases and 1 base, with 15 bases remaining between them. The DNA for the CDR3 is TGTGCCAGCAGGGCAGGGACCCAACATAACTATGGCTACACCTTC. Translation: CASRAGTQHNYGYTF.

The genes are TRBV12-3 or TRBV12-4 and TRBJ2-5, with 9 positions matching TRBD1. The CDR3 contains 16 residues. V shed 6 bases and J 0 bases; nucleotides not matched to a gene: 8. CDR3 protein: CASSLPGQGYQETQYF. As DNA, the CDR3 is TGTGCCAGCAGCCTCCCCGGACAGGGGTACCAAGAGACCCAGTACTTC.

CDR3: CASSFGTGNTIYF. DNA of the CDR3: TGTGCCAGCAGTTTTGGGACTGGAAACACCATATATTTT. The chain carries TRBV27 and TRBJ1-3; D gene unclear. Germline CDR1 is MNHEY and CDR2 is SMNVEV (reference sequence). This CDR3 has 13 amino acids. V was shortened by 3 bases and J by 2 bases, with 5 bases between the two germline ends.

This clonotype was seen a handful of times. This chain joins TRBV10-3 and TRBJ2-7; possible D gene TRBD1, 6 bases. Trimming removed 8 bases from V and 2 bases from J, with 13 bases in between. Germline lookup yields CDR1 ENHRY and CDR2 SYGVKD. The CDR3 length is 13 residues. In DNA, the CDR3 is TGTGCCATCTCACGGGACACTACCTACGAGCAGTACTTC. It translates to CAISRDTTYEQYF.

This clonotype was detected only a few times. J is TRBJ2-1 and V is TRBV11-2; no firm D call. V dropped 1 base and J dropped 0 bases, with 13 bases sitting between them. The CDR3 has 17 residues. Germline V lookup: CDR1 SGHAT, CDR2 FQNNGV. The chain's CDR3 is CASSLVWRPSSYNEQFF. DNA of the CDR3: TGTGCCAGCAGCTTAGTTTGGCGCCCGAGCTCCTACAATGAGCAGTTCTTC.

In its sample, this clonotype was seen a few times. The V gene is TRBV29-1, the J gene TRBJ2-1; no reliable D call. Germline-derived CDR1 and CDR2 are SQVTM and ANQGSEA. This CDR3 is built from 14 residues. Between the trimmed V and J ends, which lost 4 bases and 4 bases, there was a span of 14 bases. DNA of the CDR3: TGCAGCGTTGCGGGCAGCAGGCGATACAATGAGCAGTTCTTC. It yields the protein CSVAGSRRYNEQFF.

The rearrangement links TRBV7-2 to TRBJ2-1; TRBD2 is a possible D gene (6 bases). CDR1 is SGHTA, CDR2 FQGNSA, per germline. V lost 1 base and J lost 0, with 10 bases in between. The CDR3 consists of 16 residues. The CDR3 DNA follows: TGTGCCAGCAGCTTAGATGGCGGGACCTCCTACAATGAGCAGTTCTTC. As protein: CASSLDGGTSYNEQFF.

The chain couples TRBV20-1 to TRBJ2-1; 9 nucleotides agree with TRBD2. V trimming: 6 bases; J trimming: 3 bases; junction bases outside the gene matches: 6. The CDR3 has 14 residues. Germline assignment: CDR1 DFQATT and CDR2 SNEGSKA (reference sequence). The CDR3 DNA reads TGCAGTGCGAACCAAGCGGGGGGCTACAATGAGCAGTTCTTC. Translated: CSANQAGGYNEQFF.

The rearrangement uses TRBV5-1 and TRBJ1-1, with TRBD1 as a possible D gene (6 bases). CDR3 length: 14 residues. With 4 bases removed from V and 1 base from J, the gap between germline ends came to 11 bases. Germline CDR1 is SGHRS and CDR2 is YFSETQ. CDR3 sequence reads: CASSDRDKNTEAFF. The CDR3 nucleotides read TGCGCCAGCAGCGACCGGGACAAGAACACTGAAGCTTTCTTT. Combining the CDR3 with reference TRBV5-1 and TRBJ1-1 gives the whole variable domain KAGVTQTPRYLIKTRGQQVTLSCSPISGHRSVSWYQQTPGQGLQFLFEYFSETQRNKGNFPGRFSGRQFSNSRSEMNVSTLELGDSALYLCASSDRDKNTEAFFGQGTRLTVV.

The V call is TRBV3-1, the J call TRBJ2-3, with TRBD2 matching 8 bases. CDR3 length: 15 amino acids. J was trimmed by 3 bases and V by 4 bases; bases with no gene match: 6. CDR1 is LGHDT and CDR2 is YNNKEL in the germline V gene (reference sequence). In nucleotides, the CDR3 is TGTGCCAGCAGCCGCGTAGCGGGACTGACAGATACGCAGTATTTT. It codes for CASSRVAGLTDTQYF.

CDR3 protein: CASKLWAGDQETQYF. The CDR3 DNA is TGTGCCAGCAAACTATGGGCAGGGGACCAAGAGACCCAGTACTTC. The chain recombines TRBV27 with TRBJ2-4; the D gene is possibly TRBD1 (6 bases). TRBJ2-5 explains the end of the DNA better; the J call may be wrong. Germline CDR1 and CDR2: MNHEY and SMNVEV (reference sequence). CDR3 length: 15 residues.

The chain couples TRBV14 to TRBJ2-3; D is ambiguous. The CDR3 contains 14 residues. CDR1 and CDR2 from the germline V gene are SGHDN and FVKESK. V lost 3 bases, J lost 4 bases, and 11 bases lay in between. The CDR3 loop reads CASSQLEDPDTQYF. CDR3 in DNA: TGTGCCAGCAGCCAGTTAGAGGACCCAGATACGCAGTATTTT.

The gene calls are TRBV20-1 and TRBJ2-4, with D maybe TRBD2 (6 bases). With the DNA end fitting TRBJ2-7 better, the J assignment may be wrong. CDR1 DFQATT and CDR2 SNEGSKA come from the germline V gene (reference sequence). The CDR3 is 14 amino acids. CDR3 in amino acids: CSARDLGGNYEQYF. DNA for the CDR3: TGCAGTGCTAGAGATTTAGGCGGGAACTACGAGCAGTACTTC.

This clonotype came up a few times. The chain recombines TRBV6-5 with TRBJ2-7, with D perhaps being TRBD1 or TRBD2 (6 bases each). The germline V and J ends were trimmed by 6 bases and 1 base, with 16 bases remaining between them. CDR3 length: 15 amino acids. Germline lookup yields CDR1 MNHEY and CDR2 SVGAGI. Here the CDR3 DNA reads TGTGCCAGCAGCCCCCCCGGAGGGGGGTCCTACGAGCAGTACTTC. Translation: CASSPPGGGSYEQYF.

The V call is TRBV28, the J call TRBJ2-3; TRBD1 matches 10 bases. This CDR3 comprises 20 residues. The germline CDR1 and CDR2 sequences are MDHEN and SYDVKM. V dropped 6 bases and J dropped 5; count of bases not matched to a gene: 23. The CDR3: CASSSPGTGVLIQREDTQYF. The CDR3 DNA reads TGTGCCAGCAGCTCGCCCGGGACAGGGGTTTTAATACAGCGAGAAGATACGCAGTATTTT.

J is TRBJ2-1 and V is TRBV12-3 or TRBV12-4; perhaps TRBD1 as D (6 bases). Trimming took 6 bases from V and 7 from J, leaving 16 bases between them. The CDR3 consists of 14 residues. The DNA for the CDR3 is TGTGCCAGCAGCTTGGCTGGGACAAAGAATGAGCAGTTCTTC. It is translated as CASSLAGTKNEQFF.